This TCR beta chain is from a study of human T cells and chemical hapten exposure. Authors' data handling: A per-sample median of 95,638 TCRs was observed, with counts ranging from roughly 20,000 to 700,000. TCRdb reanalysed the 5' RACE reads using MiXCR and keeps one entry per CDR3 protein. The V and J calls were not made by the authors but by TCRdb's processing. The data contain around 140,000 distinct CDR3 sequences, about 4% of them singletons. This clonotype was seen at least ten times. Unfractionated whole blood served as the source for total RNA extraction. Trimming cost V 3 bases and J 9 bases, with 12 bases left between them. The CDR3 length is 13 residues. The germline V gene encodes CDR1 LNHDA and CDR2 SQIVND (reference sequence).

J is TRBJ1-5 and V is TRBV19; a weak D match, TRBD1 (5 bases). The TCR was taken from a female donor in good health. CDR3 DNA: TGTGCCAGTAGTATGTGGGCAGGGTCGCCCCAGCATTTT. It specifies CASSMWAGSPQHF.